The rows below give T cell receptor beta chains drawn from one sample of a study of graft-versus-host responses after intestinal transplantation. Only in-frame clones appear in the TCRdb table, and some are missing; sequencing was by immunoSEQ multiplex PCR. Here the sample spans tens of thousands of clones, less than 95% being singletons. Material: PBMCs, obtained 156 days after intestinal transplant. All receptors derive from a human patient who received an intestinal transplant, so some T cells may come from the graft donor. Both conserved end residues are part of each CDR3. The D gene is left open where the match is weak. Clone size is shown for a subset of rows, as once, few, many or a class of expanded clone.

v_call: TRBV7-2; j_call: TRBJ2-1; clone_size: -; d_call: TRBD2; cdr3_aa: CASSLAAGASYNEQFF; cdr3_nt: TGTGCCAGCAGCTTAGCAGCGGGGGCCTCCTACAATGAGCAGTTCTTC
v_call: TRBV28; j_call: TRBJ2-3; clone_size: -; d_call: TRBD2; cdr3_aa: CASRPLAGALDTQYF; cdr3_nt: TGTGCCAGCAGGCCCCTAGCGGGAGCTTTGGATACGCAGTATTTT
v_call: TRBV11-2; j_call: TRBJ1-2; clone_size: -; d_call: -; cdr3_aa: CASSSQGNYGYTF; cdr3_nt: TGTGCCAGCAGCTCACAGGGTAACTATGGCTACACCTTC
v_call: TRBV14; j_call: TRBJ2-3; clone_size: -; d_call: -; cdr3_aa: CASSQGTASTDTQYF; cdr3_nt: TGTGCCAGCAGCCAAGGGACAGCTAGCACAGATACGCAGTATTTT
v_call: TRBV2; j_call: TRBJ2-7; clone_size: -; d_call: -; cdr3_aa: CASMGRTLESGYEQYF; cdr3_nt: TGTGCCAGCATGGGGAGAACACTGGAGTCGGGGTACGAGCAGTACTTC
v_call: TRBV7-9; j_call: TRBJ1-2; clone_size: -; d_call: -; cdr3_aa: CASSLVNDANYGYTF; cdr3_nt: TGTGCCAGCAGCTTAGTGAATGACGCTAACTATGGCTACACCTTC
v_call: TRBV30; j_call: TRBJ1-5; clone_size: -; d_call: -; cdr3_aa: CAWSVGQDQPQHF; cdr3_nt: TGTGCCTGGAGTGTTGGCCAGGATCAGCCCCAGCATTTT
v_call: TRBV6-6; j_call: TRBJ2-5; clone_size: -; d_call: -; cdr3_aa: CASSYAYQETQYF; cdr3_nt: TGTGCCAGCAGTTACGCATACCAAGAGACCCAGTACTTC
v_call: TRBV28; j_call: TRBJ2-1; clone_size: -; d_call: TRBD2; cdr3_aa: CASTIGSSGSHNEQFF; cdr3_nt: TGTGCCAGCACCATAGGGAGTAGCGGGAGCCACAATGAGCAGTTCTTC
v_call: TRBV30; j_call: TRBJ1-1; clone_size: -; d_call: -; cdr3_aa: CAWSLSTEAFF; cdr3_nt: TGTGCCTGGAGTTTATCCACTGAAGCTTTCTTT
v_call: TRBV6-5; j_call: TRBJ2-7; clone_size: -; d_call: -; cdr3_aa: CASSEITPIYEQYF; cdr3_nt: TGTGCCAGCAGTGAAATCACCCCGATCTACGAGCAGTACTTC
v_call: TRBV19; j_call: TRBJ2-7; clone_size: -; d_call: -; cdr3_aa: CASSIAGREQYF; cdr3_nt: TGTGCCAGTAGTATCGCGGGCCGCGAGCAGTACTTC
v_call: TRBV9; j_call: TRBJ2-7; clone_size: once; d_call: TRBD1; cdr3_aa: CASSPGTGPYEQYF; cdr3_nt: TGTGCCAGCAGCCCAGGGACAGGGCCCTACGAGCAGTACTTC
v_call: TRBV6-1; j_call: TRBJ2-3; clone_size: -; d_call: TRBD2; cdr3_aa: CASSAGTNTDTQYF; cdr3_nt: TGTGCCAGCAGTGCTGGGACTAACACAGATACGCAGTATTTT
v_call: TRBV2; j_call: TRBJ2-3; clone_size: -; d_call: -; cdr3_aa: CASSDLTGRFDTQYF; cdr3_nt: TGTGCCAGCAGTGATCTAACAGGCCGTTTTGATACGCAGTATTTT
v_call: TRBV19; j_call: TRBJ2-7; clone_size: -; d_call: -; cdr3_aa: CASSMTGSSYEQYF; cdr3_nt: TGTGCCAGTAGTATGACTGGGTCCTCCTACGAGCAGTACTTC
v_call: TRBV7-9; j_call: TRBJ2-5; clone_size: -; d_call: TRBD2; cdr3_aa: CASSSGTSGSYETQYF; cdr3_nt: TGTGCCAGCAGCTCCGGGACTAGCGGGAGCTACGAGACCCAGTACTTC
v_call: TRBV30; j_call: TRBJ2-7; clone_size: once; d_call: TRBD1; cdr3_aa: CAWSPRGYEQYF; cdr3_nt: TGTGCCTGGAGTCCCAGGGGGTACGAGCAGTACTTC
v_call: TRBV9; j_call: TRBJ2-2; clone_size: -; d_call: -; cdr3_aa: CASSVDRVEGGNTGELFF; cdr3_nt: TGTGCCAGCAGCGTAGACAGGGTAGAGGGGGGGAACACCGGGGAGCTGTTTTTT
v_call: TRBV27; j_call: TRBJ1-5; clone_size: -; d_call: -; cdr3_aa: CASSLQGNQPQHF; cdr3_nt: TGTGCCAGCAGTTTACAGGGGAATCAGCCCCAGCATTTT
v_call: TRBV7-9; j_call: TRBJ1-1; clone_size: -; d_call: -; cdr3_aa: CASSTGGPPEAFF; cdr3_nt: TGTGCCAGCAGTACTGGGGGGCCCCCTGAAGCTTTCTTT
v_call: TRBV27; j_call: TRBJ2-7; clone_size: -; d_call: TRBD1; cdr3_aa: CASSWGWGAGGPYEQYF; cdr3_nt: TGTGCCAGCAGTTGGGGTTGGGGTGCAGGGGGACCCTACGAGCAGTACTTC
v_call: TRBV5-5; j_call: TRBJ1-6; clone_size: -; d_call: -; cdr3_aa: CASSFPSGRVGSPLHF; cdr3_nt: TGTGCCAGCAGCTTTCCCTCGGGGAGGGTAGGGTCACCCCTCCACTTT
v_call: TRBV10-3; j_call: TRBJ1-2; clone_size: -; d_call: -; cdr3_aa: CAISEPSDRIYGYTF; cdr3_nt: TGTGCCATCAGTGAGCCCTCCGACAGGATCTATGGCTACACCTTC
v_call: TRBV28; j_call: TRBJ1-1; clone_size: few; d_call: -; cdr3_aa: CASSLMGEVTEAFF; cdr3_nt: TGTGCCAGCAGTTTAATGGGGGAGGTCACTGAAGCTTTCTTT
v_call: TRBV5-4; j_call: TRBJ2-2; clone_size: -; d_call: TRBD2; cdr3_aa: CASSLERGAGTGELFF; cdr3_nt: TGTGCCAGCAGCTTGGAGCGGGGGGCAGGCACCGGGGAGCTGTTTTTT
v_call: TRBV18; j_call: TRBJ1-1; clone_size: once; d_call: TRBD1; cdr3_aa: CASSQTGGSEAFF; cdr3_nt: TGTGCCAGCTCCCAGACAGGGGGCTCTGAAGCTTTCTTT
v_call: TRBV19; j_call: TRBJ1-4; clone_size: -; d_call: -; cdr3_aa: CASSKEHLSEKLFF; cdr3_nt: TGTGCCAGTAGTAAGGAACACTTAAGCGAAAAACTGTTTTTT
v_call: TRBV6-6; j_call: TRBJ1-4; clone_size: -; d_call: -; cdr3_aa: CASSSSGPNEKLFF; cdr3_nt: TGTGCCAGCAGTTCCTCCGGGCCCAATGAAAAACTGTTTTTT
v_call: TRBV4-1; j_call: TRBJ2-3; clone_size: -; d_call: TRBD2; cdr3_aa: CASSQGIAGGLNTQYF; cdr3_nt: TGCGCCAGCAGCCAAGGAATAGCGGGGGGGCTAAATACGCAGTATTTT
v_call: TRBV6-6; j_call: TRBJ1-3; clone_size: -; d_call: -; cdr3_aa: CASSRHSGNTIYF; cdr3_nt: TGTGCCAGCAGTCGACACTCTGGAAACACCATATATTTT
v_call: TRBV2; j_call: TRBJ2-1; clone_size: -; d_call: -; cdr3_aa: CASSGALSTDSYNEQFF; cdr3_nt: TGTGCCAGCAGTGGCGCTCTAAGTACGGACTCCTACAATGAGCAGTTCTTC
v_call: TRBV27; j_call: TRBJ2-1; clone_size: -; d_call: -; cdr3_aa: CASSSDRYNEQFF; cdr3_nt: TGTGCCAGCAGTTCCGACCGCTACAATGAGCAGTTCTTC
v_call: TRBV18; j_call: TRBJ2-1; clone_size: -; d_call: TRBD2; cdr3_aa: CASQEASGNIRSNEQFF; cdr3_nt: TGTGCCAGCCAAGAGGCTAGCGGGAACATTAGATCGAATGAGCAGTTCTTC
v_call: TRBV12-5; j_call: TRBJ2-1; clone_size: -; d_call: -; cdr3_aa: CASGLSVTSYNEQFF; cdr3_nt: TGTGCTAGTGGTTTGTCAGTGACCTCCTACAATGAGCAGTTCTTC
v_call: TRBV25-1; j_call: TRBJ2-7; clone_size: -; d_call: -; cdr3_aa: CASSEPGDQTYEQYF; cdr3_nt: TGTGCCAGCAGTGAACCCGGGGACCAGACCTACGAGCAGTACTTC
v_call: TRBV10-3; j_call: TRBJ2-2; clone_size: -; d_call: TRBD2; cdr3_aa: CAISEWGGPNTGELFF; cdr3_nt: TGTGCCATCAGTGAGTGGGGGGGACCGAACACCGGGGAGCTGTTTTTT
v_call: TRBV10-3; j_call: TRBJ1-1; clone_size: -; d_call: TRBD1; cdr3_aa: CAISESRGTGGGRNTEAFF; cdr3_nt: TGTGCCATCAGTGAGTCTAGGGGGACAGGGGGCGGAAGGAACACTGAAGCTTTCTTT
v_call: TRBV30; j_call: TRBJ1-5; clone_size: -; d_call: -; cdr3_aa: CAWGIGAQGYSNQPQHF; cdr3_nt: TGTGCCTGGGGTATCGGAGCTCAGGGCTATAGCAATCAGCCCCAGCATTTT
v_call: TRBV5-1; j_call: TRBJ1-1; clone_size: -; d_call: -; cdr3_aa: CASSYNQGPNTEAFF; cdr3_nt: TGCGCCAGCAGCTACAATCAGGGGCCGAACACTGAAGCTTTCTTT
v_call: TRBV10-3; j_call: TRBJ2-6; clone_size: -; d_call: -; cdr3_aa: CAISNQQDSGANVLTF; cdr3_nt: TGTGCCATCAGTAACCAACAAGACTCTGGGGCCAACGTCCTGACTTTC
v_call: TRBV7-2; j_call: TRBJ2-7; clone_size: -; d_call: -; cdr3_aa: CASSLVTGKGYEQYF; cdr3_nt: TGTGCCAGCAGCTTAGTCACGGGGAAAGGCTACGAGCAGTACTTC
v_call: TRBV27; j_call: TRBJ1-2; clone_size: -; d_call: -; cdr3_aa: CASSFRGPGPYYGYTF; cdr3_nt: TGTGCCAGCAGTTTCCGCGGCCCGGGCCCCTACTATGGCTACACCTTC
v_call: TRBV12-5; j_call: TRBJ2-7; clone_size: once; d_call: TRBD2; cdr3_aa: CASGLVRGEGRYEQYF; cdr3_nt: TGTGCTAGTGGTTTGGTACGGGGGGAGGGCCGGTACGAGCAGTACTTC
v_call: TRBV7-2; j_call: TRBJ1-2; clone_size: -; d_call: -; cdr3_aa: CASSTAGANYGYTF; cdr3_nt: TGTGCCAGCAGTACCGCGGGGGCTAACTATGGCTACACCTTC
v_call: TRBV6-1; j_call: TRBJ1-6; clone_size: -; d_call: TRBD1; cdr3_aa: CASILFRGWNSPLHF; cdr3_nt: TGTGCCAGCATTTTATTCAGGGGGTGGAATTCACCCCTCCACTTT
v_call: TRBV27; j_call: TRBJ2-1; clone_size: -; d_call: TRBD2; cdr3_aa: CASSDGTSGTNEQFF; cdr3_nt: TGTGCCAGCAGTGACGGGACTAGCGGTACCAATGAGCAGTTCTTC
v_call: TRBV5-6; j_call: TRBJ2-1; clone_size: -; d_call: -; cdr3_aa: CASSPLGSYNEQFF; cdr3_nt: TGTGCCAGCAGTCCTCTCGGCTCCTACAATGAGCAGTTCTTC
v_call: TRBV7-6; j_call: TRBJ2-6; clone_size: once; d_call: -; cdr3_aa: CASSLARAGANVLTF; cdr3_nt: TGTGCCAGCAGCTTAGCTCGGGCCGGGGCCAACGTCCTGACTTTC
v_call: TRBV5-8; j_call: TRBJ2-7; clone_size: -; d_call: -; cdr3_aa: CASSLPGDYEQYF; cdr3_nt: TGTGCCAGCAGCTTGCCAGGGGACTACGAGCAGTACTTC
v_call: TRBV27; j_call: TRBJ1-5; clone_size: -; d_call: TRBD1; cdr3_aa: CASRGQGANQPQHF; cdr3_nt: TGTGCCAGCAGGGGACAGGGAGCCAATCAGCCCCAGCATTTT
v_call: TRBV5-1; j_call: TRBJ2-1; clone_size: -; d_call: -; cdr3_aa: CASSLVSYEYNEQFF; cdr3_nt: TGCGCCAGCAGCTTGGTTTCTTATGAATACAATGAGCAGTTCTTC
v_call: TRBV30; j_call: TRBJ1-1; clone_size: -; d_call: -; cdr3_aa: CAGRGGVANTEAFF; cdr3_nt: TGTGCCGGACGGGGAGGGGTGGCGAACACTGAAGCTTTCTTT
v_call: TRBV5-4; j_call: TRBJ2-2; clone_size: -; d_call: -; cdr3_aa: CASSPPQGSGELFF; cdr3_nt: TGTGCCAGCAGCCCCCCTCAGGGTTCAGGGGAGCTGTTTTTT
v_call: TRBV29-1; j_call: TRBJ1-1; clone_size: -; d_call: -; cdr3_aa: CSVYQGGGTEAFF; cdr3_nt: TGCAGCGTTTACCAGGGCGGGGGCACTGAAGCTTTCTTT
v_call: TRBV5-8; j_call: TRBJ2-1; clone_size: once; d_call: TRBD2; cdr3_aa: CASSVSSGSRFHEQFF; cdr3_nt: TGTGCCAGCAGCGTGAGTAGCGGGAGTAGGTTCCATGAGCAGTTCTTC
v_call: TRBV5-1; j_call: TRBJ2-7; clone_size: -; d_call: -; cdr3_aa: CASSLELAYEQYF; cdr3_nt: TGCGCCAGCAGCTTGGAATTAGCCTACGAGCAGTACTTC
v_call: TRBV6-5; j_call: TRBJ1-5; clone_size: -; d_call: -; cdr3_aa: CASRPRGYKEPPQHF; cdr3_nt: TGTGCCAGCAGGCCCAGGGGCTACAAGGAGCCGCCCCAGCATTTT
v_call: TRBV2; j_call: TRBJ2-7; clone_size: -; d_call: TRBD2; cdr3_aa: CASSDSSGSSEQYF; cdr3_nt: TGTGCCAGCAGTGACTCTAGCGGGAGTTCCGAGCAGTACTTC